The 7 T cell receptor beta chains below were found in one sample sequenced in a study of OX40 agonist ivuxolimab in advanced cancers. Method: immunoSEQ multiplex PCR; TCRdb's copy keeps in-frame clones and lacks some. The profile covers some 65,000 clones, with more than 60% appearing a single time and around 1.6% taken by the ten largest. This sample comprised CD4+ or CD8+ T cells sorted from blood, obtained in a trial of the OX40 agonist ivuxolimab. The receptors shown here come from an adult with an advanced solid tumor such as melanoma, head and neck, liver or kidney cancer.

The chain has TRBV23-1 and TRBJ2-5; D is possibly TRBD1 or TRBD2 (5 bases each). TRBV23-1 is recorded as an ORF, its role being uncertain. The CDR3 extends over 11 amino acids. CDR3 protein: CCVGHQETQYF. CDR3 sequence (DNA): TGCTGCGTGGGACACCAAGAGACCCAGTACTTC.

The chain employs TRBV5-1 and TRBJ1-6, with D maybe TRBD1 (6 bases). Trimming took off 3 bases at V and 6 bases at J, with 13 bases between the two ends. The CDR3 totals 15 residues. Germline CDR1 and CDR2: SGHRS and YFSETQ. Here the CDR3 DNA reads TGCGCCAGCAGCTCACAGGGTTCTGTTAATTCACCCCTCCACTTT. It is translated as CASSSQGSVNSPLHF. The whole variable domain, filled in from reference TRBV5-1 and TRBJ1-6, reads KAGVTQTPRYLIKTRGQQVTLSCSPISGHRSVSWYQQTPGQGLQFLFEYFSETQRNKGNFPGRFSGRQFSNSRSEMNVSTLELGDSALYLCASSSQGSVNSPLHFGNGTRLTVT.

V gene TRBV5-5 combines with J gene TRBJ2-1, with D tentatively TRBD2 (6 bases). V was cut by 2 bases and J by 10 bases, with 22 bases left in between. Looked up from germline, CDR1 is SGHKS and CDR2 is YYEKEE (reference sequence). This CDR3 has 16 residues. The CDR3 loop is CASSFVGTVDAREQFF. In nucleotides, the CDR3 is TGTGCCAGCAGCTTTGTAGGGACTGTCGACGCTAGAGAGCAGTTCTTC.

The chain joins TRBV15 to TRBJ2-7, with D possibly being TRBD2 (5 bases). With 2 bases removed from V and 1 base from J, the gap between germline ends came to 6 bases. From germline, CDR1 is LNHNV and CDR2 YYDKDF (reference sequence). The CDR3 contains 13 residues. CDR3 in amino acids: CATSRRDSYEQYF. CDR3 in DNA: TGTGCCACCAGCAGACGGGATTCCTACGAGCAGTACTTC.

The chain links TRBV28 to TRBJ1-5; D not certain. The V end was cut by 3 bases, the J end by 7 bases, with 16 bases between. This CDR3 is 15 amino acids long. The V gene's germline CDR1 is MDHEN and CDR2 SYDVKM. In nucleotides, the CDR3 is TGTGCCAGCAGTTTCCCATCGGGCCCCTTACAGCCCCAGCATTTT. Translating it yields CASSFPSGPLQPQHF.

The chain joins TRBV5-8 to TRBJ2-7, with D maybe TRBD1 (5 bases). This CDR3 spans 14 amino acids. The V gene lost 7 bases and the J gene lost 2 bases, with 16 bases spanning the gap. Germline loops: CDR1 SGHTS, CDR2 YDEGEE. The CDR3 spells CASGAQVFAYEQYF. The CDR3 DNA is TGTGCCAGCGGGGCTCAGGTCTTCGCCTACGAGCAGTACTTC. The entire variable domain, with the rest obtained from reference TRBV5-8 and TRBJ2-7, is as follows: EAGVTQSPTHLIKTRGQQATLRCSPISGHTSVYWYQQALGLGLQFLLWYDEGEERNRGNFPPRFSGRQFPNYSSELNVNALELEDSALYLCASGAQVFAYEQYFGPGTRLTVT.

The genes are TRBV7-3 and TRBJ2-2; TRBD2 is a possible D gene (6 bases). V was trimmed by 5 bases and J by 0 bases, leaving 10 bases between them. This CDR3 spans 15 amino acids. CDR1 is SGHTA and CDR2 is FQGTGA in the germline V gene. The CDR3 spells CASSRLGANTGELFF. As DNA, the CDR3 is TGTGCCAGCAGCCGACTAGGGGCGAACACCGGGGAGCTGTTTTTT. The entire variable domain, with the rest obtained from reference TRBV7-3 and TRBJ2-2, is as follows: GAGVSQTPSNKVTEKGKYVELRCDPISGHTALYWYRQSLGQGPEFLIYFQGTGAADDSGLPNDRFFAVRPEGSVSTLKIQRTERGDSAVYLCASSRLGANTGELFFGEGSRLTVL.